The 8 T cell receptor beta chains presented below share a single source sample, sequenced in a study of cytomegalovirus exposure and HLA in healthy donors. 60 Vbeta and 13 Jbeta primers were used in PCR. Only in-frame clones appear in the TCRdb table, and some are missing; sequencing was by immunoSEQ multiplex PCR. Of 90,000 to 120,000 clones listed, over 60% are singletons. The sample comprised PBMCs. These receptors all stem from a female donor in good health and CMV-seropositive.

The table lists this clone with a count of one. The chain has TRBV13 and TRBJ2-2, with D possibly matching TRBD2 (6 bases). The CDR3 loop spans 16 amino acids. The V gene's germline CDR1 is PRHDT and CDR2 FYEKMQ (reference sequence). With 4 bases removed from V and 1 base from J, the gap between germline ends came to 13 bases. The CDR3 DNA reads as TGTGCCAGCAGCTCCTTTGGGGGACTGAACACCGGGGAGCTGTTTTTT. Translated, it gives CASSSFGGLNTGELFF.

This chain links TRBV2 with TRBJ1-2; no reliable D call. CDR1 is SNHLY and CDR2 is FYNNEI in the germline V gene. This CDR3 is built from 13 residues. Trimming removed 6 bases at V and 2 bases at J, with 10 bases between. Written as DNA, the CDR3 is TGTGCCAGCAGCCCACAGCCCAACTATGGCTACACCTTC. This translates into CASSPQPNYGYTF. Variable domain in full (rest from reference TRBV2 and TRBJ1-2): EPEVTQTPSHQVTQMGQEVILRCVPISNHLYFYWYRQILGQKVEFLVSFYNNEISEKSEIFDDQFSVERPDGSNFTLKIRSTKLEDSAMYFCASSPQPNYGYTFGSGTRLTVV.

CDR3 in amino acids: CSARATGEAFF. The CDR3 DNA sequence: TGCAGTGCTAGAGCCACAGGGGAGGCTTTCTTT. The chain joins TRBV20-1 to TRBJ1-1; TRBD1 matches at 7 bases. CDR3 length equals 11 residues. J lost 11 bases, V lost 1 base, and 4 bases had no gene match. Germline CDR1 and CDR2: DFQATT and SNEGSKA (reference sequence).

The chain joins TRBV28 to TRBJ1-2; TRBD1 matches at 7 bases. Germline lookup yields CDR1 MDHEN and CDR2 SYDVKM. V dropped 2 bases and J dropped 7; count of bases not matched to a gene: 7. This CDR3 has 14 residues. CDR3 sequence reads: CASSLAANRGGYTF. The CDR3 region has the DNA TGTGCCAGCAGTTTAGCTGCCAACAGGGGTGGCTACACCTTC.

V gene TRBV29-1 combines with J gene TRBJ2-3; maybe TRBD2 (6 bases). Trimming removed 7 bases at V and 0 bases at J, with 14 bases between. The CDR3 length is 14 residues. Germline CDR1 reads SQVTM; CDR2 reads ANQGSEA. CDR3 in amino acids: CSARLGRSTDTQYF. CDR3 coding DNA: TGCAGCGCGAGACTAGGTCGAAGCACAGATACGCAGTATTTT.

The chain recombines TRBV7-9 with TRBJ2-5, with D possibly matching TRBD1 (6 bases). Per the germline V gene, CDR1 is SEHNR and CDR2 is FQNEAQ (reference sequence). The CDR3 loop spans 13 amino acids. Trimming took off 4 bases at V and 3 bases at J, with 9 bases between the two ends. The CDR3 region has the DNA TGTGCCAGCAGCTATAGGACAGAAGAGACCCAGTACTTC. Amino acids: CASSYRTEETQYF.

V and J are TRBV5-1 and TRBJ1-6; D is unresolved. Germline V gene data show CDR1 as SGHRS and CDR2 as YFSETQ. V lost 0 bases and J lost 5, with 9 bases in between. CDR3 length: 15 amino acids. The CDR3 DNA is TGCGCCAGCAGCTTGGAACTCCTAAATAATTCACCCCTCCACTTT. It codes for CASSLELLNNSPLHF. The variable domain in full, completed from reference TRBV5-1 and TRBJ1-6, reads KAGVTQTPRYLIKTRGQQVTLSCSPISGHRSVSWYQQTPGQGLQFLFEYFSETQRNKGNFPGRFSGRQFSNSRSEMNVSTLELGDSALYLCASSLELLNNSPLHFGNGTRLTVT.

The V gene is TRBV7-8, the J gene TRBJ1-3; TRBD1 is a possible D gene (5 bases). This CDR3 region has 18 residues. Per the germline V gene, CDR1 is SGHVS and CDR2 is FQNEAQ. Trimming pared 1 base from V and 0 bases from J, leaving 16 bases between. The DNA for the CDR3 is TGTGCCAGCAGCTTAGGCCTTACCGGGACTGCCTCTGGAAACACCATATATTTT. This encodes CASSLGLTGTASGNTIYF.